Listed below are T cell receptor beta chains from one sample, sequenced in a study of CD8+ T cells in alopecia areata. Assay used: immunoSEQ multiplex PCR; TCRdb lists only in-frame clones, some missing. Counted here are about 100,000 clones, 84% occurring once; the ten biggest clones make up over 20%. This specimen was CD8+ T cells sorted from blood, taken at week 24, from a patient treated with tofacitinib. Receptors were obtained from a human donor with alopecia areata. The CDR3 runs from the conserved cysteine through the conserved F or W. A D gene is named only where the DNA matches it firmly. A clone size is listed for some rows: how often the clone was seen (once, few, many), or a class if it is expanded.

cdr3_aa cdr3_nt j_call clone_size d_call v_call
CASSQVMGRGAYEQYF TGCGCCAGCAGCCAAGTCATGGGCAGGGGGGCCTACGAGCAGTACTTC TRBJ2-7 few NA TRBV4-1
CSVGRGPTYEQYF TGCAGCGTTGGGCGGGGGCCCACCTACGAGCAGTACTTC TRBJ2-7 NA NA TRBV29-1
CASSLGTRGYSNQPQHF TGTGCCAGCAGCTTAGGGACAAGGGGATATAGCAATCAGCCCCAGCATTTT TRBJ1-5 NA NA TRBV7-2
CATRQIYEQYF TGCGCCACCCGGCAAATTTACGAGCAGTACTTC TRBJ2-7 NA NA TRBV10-2
CASSQGTGPSYEQYF TGTGCCAGCAGCCAAGGGACAGGGCCTTCCTACGAGCAGTACTTC TRBJ2-7 few TRBD1 TRBV14
CASAQGTGGYTF TGTGCCAGCGCACAGGGGACTGGTGGCTACACCTTC TRBJ1-2 NA TRBD1 TRBV7-9
CASRLEASPLHF TGTGCCAGCAGGCTAGAGGCTTCACCCCTCCACTTT TRBJ1-6 NA NA TRBV7-2
CASSQGGTGRVF TGCGCCAGCAGCCAAGGGGGGACAGGGAGAGTCTTC TRBJ2-7 NA TRBD1 TRBV4-3
CASSPSGQGRNTEAFF TGTGCCAGCAGCCCGTCCGGACAGGGAAGGAACACTGAAGCTTTCTTT TRBJ1-1 NA TRBD1 TRBV7-9
CASSGLAGAYNEQFF TGTGCCAGCAGCGGACTAGCGGGGGCGTACAATGAGCAGTTCTTC TRBJ2-1 NA TRBD2 TRBV6-5
CASSYTGQSSYEQYF TGTGCCAGCAGTTACACCGGTCAAAGCTCCTACGAGCAGTACTTC TRBJ2-7 NA NA TRBV6-6
CATSRAGGVDTEAFF TGTGCCACCTCTCGGGCAGGGGGGGTGGACACTGAAGCTTTCTTT TRBJ1-1 NA TRBD1 TRBV6-5
CASSQGQGATEAFF TGCGCCAGCAGCCAAGGGCAGGGGGCTACTGAAGCTTTCTTT TRBJ1-1 NA TRBD1 TRBV4-3
CASSNLEGSHERTGELFF TGTGCCAGCAGCAACTTGGAAGGTAGTCATGAGCGCACCGGGGAGCTGTTTTTT TRBJ2-2 once NA TRBV21-1
CASSSDREGYEQYF TGCGCCAGCAGCTCGGACAGGGAGGGCTACGAGCAGTACTTC TRBJ2-7 once NA TRBV5-1
CASATGVANEQYF TGTGCCTCGGCGACCGGGGTGGCTAACGAGCAGTACTTC TRBJ2-7 medium-sized NA TRBV19
CASSPTGGLGDTQYF TGTGCCAGTAGCCCGACCGGGGGCCTTGGGGATACGCAGTATTTT TRBJ2-3 few NA TRBV19
CASSFRTPRRQYF TGTGCCAGCAGTTTCCGGACGCCTAGACGGCAGTACTTC TRBJ2-7 NA NA TRBV2
CASKGQLYNSPLHF TGTGCCAGCAAGGGACAGTTATATAATTCACCCCTCCACTTT TRBJ1-6 NA TRBD1 TRBV6-1
CSVEDLLATDTQYF TGCAGCGTTGAAGATCTGCTGGCCACAGATACGCAGTATTTT TRBJ2-3 NA NA TRBV29-1
CASSFDRPQETQYF TGTGCCAGCAGCTTCGACAGGCCTCAAGAGACCCAGTACTTC TRBJ2-5 NA NA TRBV7-9
CASSEDRVNDEQYF TGCGCCAGCAGTGAGGACAGGGTAAACGACGAGCAGTACTTC TRBJ2-7 NA TRBD1 TRBV10-2
CASSSSVETQYF TGTGCCAGCTCATCCAGCGTTGAGACCCAGTACTTC TRBJ2-5 NA NA TRBV18
CSVEGSPTRNYGYTF TGCAGCGTTGAGGGTTCGCCGACGAGGAACTATGGCTACACCTTC TRBJ1-2 NA NA TRBV29-1
CSVVLLGFQETQYF TGCAGCGTTGTTTTGCTCGGATTCCAAGAGACCCAGTACTTC TRBJ2-5 NA NA TRBV29-1
CASSSRQGAFNTEAFF TGTGCCAGCAGTTCAAGGCAGGGGGCCTTTAACACTGAAGCTTTCTTT TRBJ1-1 once TRBD1 TRBV27